Listed below are T cell receptor beta chains from one sample, sequenced in a study of molecular identifiers for immune sequencing clone quantification. TCRdb re-analysed the PCR reads in MiXCR, keeping a single row per CDR3 protein. This table holds roughly 630,000 distinct CDR3 sequences, approximately 24% found once. The sequencing input was naive CD8+ T cells from blood, with Jurkat cell RNA spiked in. These receptors were obtained from a human donor in good health. Some libraries in this study had Jurkat cell RNA spiked in. Both conserved end residues are part of each CDR3. The order of the fields is clone size, V gene, D gene, J gene, CDR3 protein, CDR3 DNA. D genes are given only for firm matches. The size field is filled for only some rows; it gives once, few, many or a size class.

clone size: many
V gene: TRBV4-1
D gene: .
J gene: TRBJ2-7
CDR3 protein: CASSHRQVGGEQYF
CDR3 DNA: TGCGCCAGCAGCCACAGACAGGTAGGGGGTGAGCAGTACTTC

clone size: few
V gene: TRBV4-3
D gene: .
J gene: TRBJ2-2
CDR3 protein: CASSQDLAGANTGELFF
CDR3 DNA: TGCGCCAGCAGCCAAGATCTTGCAGGTGCGAACACCGGGGAGCTGTTTTTT

clone size: few
V gene: TRBV27
D gene: .
J gene: TRBJ2-3
CDR3 protein: CASSLSVQGYYDTQYF
CDR3 DNA: TGTGCCAGCAGTTTATCGGTCCAGGGATATTATGATACGCAGTATTTT

clone size: .
V gene: TRBV9
D gene: .
J gene: TRBJ2-5
CDR3 protein: CASSVTMSKETQYF
CDR3 DNA: TGTGCCAGCAGCGTGACTATGAGCAAAGAGACCCAGTACTTC

clone size: .
V gene: TRBV7-2
D gene: .
J gene: TRBJ2-2
CDR3 protein: CASSLGGDGELLF
CDR3 DNA: TGTGCCAGCAGCTTAGGGGGGGACGGGGAGCTGCTTTTT

clone size: many
V gene: TRBV19
D gene: TRBD1
J gene: TRBJ1-2
CDR3 protein: CASGTGTATSGYTF
CDR3 DNA: TGTGCCAGTGGAACCGGGACAGCTACTAGTGGCTACACCTTC

clone size: many
V gene: TRBV7-2
D gene: .
J gene: TRBJ1-1
CDR3 protein: CASSLDGGLNTEAFF
CDR3 DNA: TGTGCCAGCAGCTTAGATGGAGGCTTGAACACTGAAGCTTTCTTT

clone size: many
V gene: TRBV6-5
D gene: .
J gene: TRBJ2-3
CDR3 protein: CASRPGQSPDTQYF
CDR3 DNA: TGTGCCAGCAGACCCGGACAGAGCCCAGATACGCAGTATTTT

clone size: .
V gene: TRBV6-5
D gene: .
J gene: TRBJ1-6
CDR3 protein: CASSYSRGTLSSYNSPLHF
CDR3 DNA: TGTGCCAGCAGTTACTCGCGGGGGACTCTAAGCTCCTATAATTCACCCCTCCACTTT

clone size: few
V gene: TRBV15
D gene: .
J gene: TRBJ1-1
CDR3 protein: CATSRGTGAEAFF
CDR3 DNA: TGTGCCACCAGCAGAGGGACGGGGGCTGAAGCTTTCTTT

clone size: .
V gene: TRBV13
D gene: .
J gene: TRBJ2-3
CDR3 protein: CASSLVPGATGTQYF
CDR3 DNA: TGTGCCAGCAGCTTAGTCCCGGGGGCCACAGGTACGCAGTATTTT

clone size: .
V gene: TRBV12-3/TRBV12-4
D gene: .
J gene: TRBJ1-2
CDR3 protein: CASSLREIHGYTF
CDR3 DNA: TGTGCCAGCAGTTTAAGGGAAATACATGGCTACACCTTC

clone size: many
V gene: TRBV4-2
D gene: TRBD1
J gene: TRBJ2-7
CDR3 protein: CASSPTPGQGYEQYF
CDR3 DNA: TGTGCCAGCAGCCCAACGCCGGGACAGGGTTACGAGCAGTACTTC

clone size: .
V gene: TRBV7-9
D gene: .
J gene: TRBJ2-7
CDR3 protein: CASTFEPSYEQYF
CDR3 DNA: TGTGCCAGCACCTTTGAACCGTCCTACGAGCAGTACTTC

clone size: .
V gene: TRBV6-2/TRBV6-3
D gene: TRBD2
J gene: TRBJ2-3
CDR3 protein: CASSYPPGSGADTRYF
CDR3 DNA: TGTGCCAGCAGTTACCCCCCCGGGAGCGGGGCAGATACGCGGTATTTT

clone size: many
V gene: TRBV30
D gene: TRBD2
J gene: TRBJ2-1
CDR3 protein: CAWSADSGGRALEQFF
CDR3 DNA: TGTGCCTGGAGTGCTGATTCGGGCGGGAGGGCCTTAGAGCAGTTCTTC

clone size: .
V gene: TRBV16
D gene: .
J gene: TRBJ1-3
CDR3 protein: CASRQLSSGNTIYF
CDR3 DNA: TGTGCCAGCAGACAATTAAGCTCTGGAAACACCATATATTTT

clone size: many
V gene: TRBV6-5
D gene: TRBD1
J gene: TRBJ2-7
CDR3 protein: CASSRDRGRPSYEQYF
CDR3 DNA: TGTGCCAGCAGCCGGGACAGGGGGAGGCCATCCTACGAGCAGTACTTC

clone size: .
V gene: TRBV28
D gene: TRBD2
J gene: TRBJ2-1
CDR3 protein: CASSPRGLAGVGSYNEQFF
CDR3 DNA: TGTGCCAGCAGCCCCAGGGGACTAGCGGGAGTTGGGTCCTACAATGAGCAGTTCTTC

clone size: .
V gene: TRBV20-1
D gene: .
J gene: TRBJ2-7
CDR3 protein: CSARDRPSYEQYF
CDR3 DNA: TGCAGTGCTAGAGATCGGCCTAGCTACGAGCAGTACTTC